The 32 T cell receptor beta chains in this list originate from one sample, sequenced in a study of T cell responses to AZD1222 COVID-19 vaccine. Here immunoSEQ multiplex PCR was the method, and the copy in TCRdb shows in-frame clones only, minus some. The repertoire has some 170,000 clones, less than 90% of them found once; the top ten carry approximately 1.8%. The input for sequencing was peripheral blood, taken on day 0 of AZD1222 vaccination. The receptors were gathered from an adult in good health.

The V gene is TRBV19, the J gene TRBJ1-5; no clear D gene. V gave up 0 bases and J gave up 11 bases, with 11 bases separating them. Per germline, CDR1 LNHDA and CDR2 SQIVND (reference sequence). The CDR3 length is 13 residues. Here the CDR3 reads CASSIDRTGAQHF. CDR3 in DNA: TGTGCCAGTAGTATAGATAGGACGGGAGCCCAGCATTTT.

The CDR3 here is CASSWRGAGDEQYV. DNA for the CDR3: TGTGCCAGCAGCTGGAGGGGCGCAGGGGACGAGCAGTACGTC. The chain links TRBV5-5 to TRBJ2-7; D might be TRBD1 or TRBD2, each matching 6 bases. Germline values: CDR1 SGHKS, CDR2 YYEKEE (reference sequence). This CDR3 comprises 14 residues. V dropped 3 bases and J dropped 5 bases, with 15 bases sitting between them.

The CDR3 protein is CASRPSQTGETEAFF. The CDR3, as DNA: TGTGCCAGCAGACCGAGCCAGACAGGGGAAACTGAAGCTTTCTTT. V usage is TRBV28 and J usage is TRBJ1-1; 8 nucleotides agree with TRBD1. With 6 bases clipped from V and 5 bases from J, the junction kept 11 bases outside the gene matches. Germline V CDR1 and CDR2: MDHEN, SYDVKM. This CDR3 contains 15 residues.

The rearrangement joins TRBV3-1 (or the pseudogene TRBV3-2) to TRBJ1-3; D remains ambiguous. There are 15 residues in the CDR3. The germline V and J ends were trimmed by 1 base and 2 bases, with 9 bases remaining between them. From germline, CDR1 is LGHDT and CDR2 YNNKEL (reference sequence). This chain's CDR3 is CASSQVAGTGNTIYF. The CDR3 nucleotides read TGTGCCAGCAGCCAAGTTGCAGGAACTGGAAACACCATATATTTT.

The V and J genes are TRBV9 and TRBJ2-1, with 7 bases fitting TRBD2. CDR1 is SGDLS, CDR2 YYNGEE, per germline. V gave up 0 bases and J gave up 4 bases; unmatched junction bases: 7. This CDR3 comprises 16 residues. The CDR3 here is CASSVGGSPGYNEQFF. CDR3 nucleotides: TGTGCCAGCAGCGTAGGCGGGAGCCCCGGATACAATGAGCAGTTCTTC.

The chain has TRBV19 and TRBJ1-5; TRBD1 aligns across 7 bases. CDR1 and CDR2 (germline): LNHDA, SQIVND (reference sequence). The CDR3 extends over 14 amino acids. After removal of 3 bases from V and 3 bases from J, the junction contained 2 bases not matched to a gene. The CDR3 spells CASSIGTDNQPQHF. The CDR3 bases are TGTGCCAGTAGTATTGGGACAGACAATCAGCCCCAGCATTTT.

The chain couples TRBV5-1 to TRBJ2-1; D is perhaps TRBD2 (6 bases). Looked up from germline, CDR1 is SGHRS and CDR2 is YFSETQ. Trimming took 4 bases from V and 8 from J, leaving 13 bases between them. This CDR3 comprises 13 residues. CDR3 in amino acids: CASSPEGLDEQFF. CDR3 coding DNA: TGCGCCAGCAGCCCGGAGGGCCTAGATGAGCAGTTCTTC.

The DNA for the CDR3 is TGTGCCAGCCCCACGGACAGGGGGCTTAAGACTAGTGGCTACACCTTC. Its protein product is CASPTDRGLKTSGYTF. The rearrangement uses TRBV7-2 and TRBJ1-2; 11 nucleotides agree with TRBD1. The length of the CDR3 is 16 residues. V dropped 8 bases and J dropped 7; count of bases not matched to a gene: 15. The germline gives CDR1 SGHTA, CDR2 FQGNSA.

This clone turned up a few times. The rearrangement uses TRBV10-2 and TRBJ1-5; TRBD1 might be the D (5 bases). Germline CDR1 and CDR2: WSHSY and SAAADI. V lost 3 bases, J lost 0 bases, and 12 bases lay in between. CDR3 length: 16 amino acids. The CDR3 region is CASSEGTDVSNQPQHF. In DNA form, the CDR3 reads TGCGCCAGCAGTGAAGGGACTGATGTTAGCAATCAGCCCCAGCATTTT.

The gene calls are TRBV4-1 and TRBJ1-6, with D possibly matching TRBD1 (5 bases). With 4 bases removed from V and 0 bases from J, the gap between germline ends came to 22 bases. The germline gives CDR1 MGHRA, CDR2 YSYEKL. The CDR3 covers 20 residues. Here the CDR3 reads CASSLTYSGTRSSYNSPLHF. The CDR3 DNA sequence: TGCGCCAGCAGCCTTACCTACTCCGGGACGAGGAGCTCCTATAATTCACCCCTCCACTTT.

V and J are TRBV5-4 and TRBJ2-1; tentatively, D is TRBD2 (7 bases). Germline V gene data show CDR1 as SGHNT and CDR2 as YYREEE (reference sequence). The CDR3 has 14 amino acids. Trimming took 2 bases from V and 6 from J, leaving 12 bases between them. The chain's CDR3 is CASSLRGGPNEQFF. CDR3 DNA: TGTGCCAGCAGCTTAAGGGGGGGACCCAATGAGCAGTTCTTC.

This chain uses TRBV5-5 with TRBJ2-7; D might be TRBD2 (5 bases). The CDR3 contains 15 residues. Between the trimmed V and J ends, which lost 0 bases and 4 bases, there was a span of 14 bases. Per germline, CDR1 SGHKS and CDR2 YYEKEE (reference sequence). CDR3 sequence: CASSLETARGYEQYF. CDR3 coding DNA: TGTGCCAGCAGCTTGGAGACTGCTCGGGGTTACGAGCAGTACTTC.

The rearrangement joins TRBV3-1 (or the pseudogene TRBV3-2) to TRBJ1-3; D is uncertain. This CDR3 is built from 15 residues. Trimming left V 0 bases short and J 0 bases short, with 6 bases between. Germline-derived CDR1 and CDR2 are LGHDT and YNNKEL (reference sequence). The CDR3, as DNA: TGTGCCAGCAGCCAAGACAGGACCTCTGGAAACACCATATATTTT. Residues: CASSQDRTSGNTIYF.

V gene TRBV5-8 combines with J gene TRBJ1-1; the D is unclear. The V end lost 4 bases, the J end lost 4 bases, and 5 bases lay between the germline ends. Per the germline V gene, CDR1 is SGHTS and CDR2 is YDEGEE. The CDR3 length is 11 residues. CDR3 DNA: TGTGCCAGCAGCCGTATCACTGAAGCTTTCTTT. Translation gives CASSRITEAFF.

The chain has TRBV5-1 and TRBJ2-2; D remains ambiguous. V was trimmed by 0 bases and J by 3 bases, leaving 9 bases between them. The length of the CDR3 is 15 residues. Germline CDR1 and CDR2: SGHRS and YFSETQ. The CDR3 loop reads CASSLGVVDTGELFF. The DNA of the CDR3 is TGCGCCAGCAGCTTGGGGGTCGTGGACACCGGGGAGCTGTTTTTT.

The V gene is TRBV6-5, the J gene TRBJ1-1; D is unresolved. CDR1 and CDR2 (germline): MNHEY, SVGAGI. The CDR3 is 13 residues long. V lost 5 bases and J 1 base, leaving 8 bases between the germline ends. The DNA for the CDR3 is TGTGCCAGCAGTCAACTCCAGAACACTGAAGCTTTCTTT. Its protein product is CASSQLQNTEAFF.

This rearrangement joins TRBV28 to TRBJ2-7, with TRBD2 identical over 8 bases. The trim removed 4 bases at V and 3 bases at J, leaving 11 bases unmatched. The CDR3 covers 16 residues. Germline lookup yields CDR1 MDHEN and CDR2 SYDVKM. Written as DNA, the CDR3 is TGTGCCAGCAGTTCCCAGATAGCGGGGCTCCACTACGAGCAGTACTTC. Translation gives CASSSQIAGLHYEQYF.

The V and J genes are TRBV10-3 and TRBJ2-1; a weak D match, TRBD2 (6 bases). V was trimmed by 1 base and J by 5 bases, leaving 6 bases between them. Germline-derived CDR1 and CDR2 are ENHRY and SYGVKD. The CDR3 length is 13 residues. CDR3 in DNA: TGTGCCATCAGTGAGTGGGGGGACAATGAGCAGTTCTTC. Translation gives CAISEWGDNEQFF.

The chain is built from TRBV7-9 and TRBJ2-3; no firm D call. Germline V gene lookup returns CDR1 SEHNR and CDR2 FQNEAQ (reference sequence). This CDR3 spans 13 amino acids. Between the trimmed V and J ends, which lost 8 bases and 4 bases, there was a span of 13 bases. The chain's CDR3 is CASSPGPSDTQYF. As DNA, the CDR3 is TGTGCCAGCTCCCCCGGGCCCTCAGATACGCAGTATTTT.

This chain links TRBV7-9 with TRBJ1-1; the D is unclear. This CDR3 has 14 amino acids. The V and J ends lost 5 bases and 6 bases respectively, with 16 bases between them. Germline-derived CDR1 and CDR2 are SEHNR and FQNEAQ (reference sequence). The CDR3 DNA reads as TGTGCCAGCAGCGTCAGAGGAAATAACGCTGAAGCTTTCTTT. Protein: CASSVRGNNAEAFF.

The J gene is TRBJ1-6, the V gene TRBV7-3; no definite D call. Per the germline V gene, CDR1 is SGHTA and CDR2 is FQGTGA. There are 14 residues in the CDR3. Trimming cost V 1 base and J 9 bases, with 10 bases left between them. In DNA, the CDR3 is TGTGCCAGCAGCTTAAGGGCGGCCAGTTCACCCCTCCACTTT. This translates into CASSLRAASSPLHF. The whole variable domain, remainder taken from reference TRBV7-3 and TRBJ1-6, is GAGVSQTPSNKVTEKGKYVELRCDPISGHTALYWYRQSLGQGPEFLIYFQGTGAADDSGLPNDRFFAVRPEGSVSTLKIQRTERGDSAVYLCASSLRAASSPLHFGNGTRLTVT.

As regards this clone: Other nucleotide sequences from this sample produce the same CDR3. This chain uses TRBV7-9 with TRBJ1-2; no firm D call. Per the germline V gene, CDR1 is SEHNR and CDR2 is FQNEAQ (reference sequence). This CDR3 region has 13 residues. The V end was cut by 2 bases, the J end by 2 bases, with 6 bases between. The CDR3 DNA follows: TGTGCCAGCAGCTTAATGGGCAACTATGGCTACACCTTC. Translation gives CASSLMGNYGYTF.

This chain links TRBV4-2 with TRBJ1-4; perhaps TRBD1 as D (6 bases). V was clipped by 0 bases and J by 11 bases, with 19 bases between them. This CDR3 has 16 amino acids. Looked up from germline, CDR1 is LGHNA and CDR2 is YNFKEQ. The CDR3 here is CASSQEGGAGVWKLFF. CDR3 DNA sequence: TGTGCCAGCAGCCAAGAAGGGGGAGCGGGGGTGTGGAAACTGTTTTTT.

The J gene is TRBJ1-6, the V gene TRBV6-1; no definite D call. Germline loops: CDR1 MNHNS, CDR2 SASEGT. Deletions cut 2 bases from V and 8 bases from J, with 7 bases between. The CDR3 loop spans 13 amino acids. The CDR3 here is CASSEWYDSPLHF. CDR3 coding DNA: TGTGCCAGCAGTGAATGGTATGATTCACCCCTCCACTTT.

The rearrangement uses TRBV30 and TRBJ2-1; the D is unclear. The length of the CDR3 is 12 residues. The germline V and J ends were trimmed by 0 bases and 8 bases, with 8 bases remaining between them. Germline V gives CDR1 GTSNPN, CDR2 SVGIG (reference sequence). Written as DNA, the CDR3 is TGTGCCTGGAGTGTTGGGTTCTATGAGCAGTTCTTC. Translation: CAWSVGFYEQFF. Complete variable domain (other parts from reference TRBV30 and TRBJ2-1): SQTIHQWPATLVQPVGSPLSLECTVEGTSNPNLYWYRQAAGRGLQLLFYSVGIGQISSEVPQNLSASRPQDRQFILSSKKLLLSDSGFYLCAWSVGFYEQFFGPGTRLTVL.

The chain combines TRBV9 with TRBJ2-1; 7 positions agree with TRBD1. The CDR3 length is 17 residues. Trimming removed 0 bases from V and 6 bases from J; junction bases left unmatched: 12. The germline gives CDR1 SGDLS, CDR2 YYNGEE. CDR3 nucleotides: TGTGCCAGCAGCGTAGGAAGTCTGGGACAGACTTTCAATGAGCAGTTCTTC. This codes for CASSVGSLGQTFNEQFF.

This clone was seen a handful of times. The chain employs TRBV19 and TRBJ1-2; D call uncertain. The V end was cut by 3 bases, the J end by 6 bases, with 5 bases between. Germline loops: CDR1 LNHDA, CDR2 SQIVND (reference sequence). There are 11 residues in the CDR3. CDR3 residues: CASSILNGYTF. CDR3 coding DNA: TGTGCCAGTAGTATTTTGAATGGCTACACCTTC.

The rearrangement joins TRBV4-1 to TRBJ1-1; perhaps TRBD1 as D (6 bases). V lost 0 bases to trimming and J lost 3 bases, with 17 bases between them. The CDR3 extends over 17 amino acids. CDR1 and CDR2 (germline): MGHRA, YSYEKL. CDR3 protein: CASSQESPGAGYTEAFF. The DNA of the CDR3 is TGCGCCAGCAGCCAAGAATCTCCAGGGGCAGGGTACACTGAAGCTTTCTTT.

This chain links TRBV19 with TRBJ1-2; 7 bases line up with TRBD1. The CDR3 extends over 12 amino acids. Trimming at V came to 6 bases and at J to 7 bases, leaving 5 bases not matched to a gene. Germline CDR1 is LNHDA and CDR2 is SQIVND (reference sequence). CDR3 in DNA: TGTGCCAGTAGCTCCAGGGGGGCTGGCTACACCTTC. This gives the protein CASSSRGAGYTF. The full variable domain, with the rest looked up from reference TRBV19 and TRBJ1-2, is DGGITQSPKYLFRKEGQNVTLSCEQNLNHDAMYWYRQDPGQGLRLIYYSQIVNDFQKGDIAEGYSVSREKKESFPLTVTSAQKNPTAFYLCASSSRGAGYTFGSGTRLTVV.

This clone showed up just a few times. Other DNA sequences of this sample code for an identical CDR3. The genes are TRBV12-3 or TRBV12-4 and TRBJ1-2, with D perhaps TRBD1 (5 bases). The CDR3 is 12 amino acids. V lost 5 bases and J 2 bases, leaving 6 bases between the germline ends. CDR3 residues: CASSPGNYGYTF. CDR3 bases: TGTGCCAGCAGTCCAGGGAACTATGGCTACACCTTC.

V and J are TRBV19 and TRBJ2-1; 8 bases match TRBD1. V lost 3 bases and J lost 2; bases outside the gene matches: 3. The CDR3 spans 15 residues. CDR1 and CDR2 from the germline V gene are LNHDA and SQIVND (reference sequence). The chain's CDR3 is CASSILDRAYNEQFF. Written as DNA, the CDR3 is TGTGCCAGTAGTATCCTGGACAGGGCCTACAATGAGCAGTTCTTC.

The gene calls are TRBV20-1 and TRBJ2-3; 10 nucleotides line up with TRBD2. Per the germline V gene, CDR1 is DFQATT and CDR2 is SNEGSKA (reference sequence). The CDR3 is 15 residues long. The V segment lost 3 bases and the J segment 5 bases; nucleotides outside the gene matches: 8. The CDR3 DNA is TGCAGTGCTAGTCATAGCGGGAGGAGGGTAGATACGCAGTATTTT. It encodes CSASHSGRRVDTQYF.